Shown below are 9 T cell receptor beta chains from a single sample sequenced in a study. TCRdb called the 5' RACE reads again in MiXCR, with one record for every CDR3 protein. There are about 32,000 distinct CDR3 sequences in the sample; roughly a quarter occur only once, and about 2.5% lies in the top ten. Treg sorting used a CD4+CD25+CD127-/low gate. The material sequenced was tumor-infiltrating Tregs sorted from the breast tumor. Source of these receptors: a female donor with breast cancer.

Notes on this clonotype: A much larger clonotype is one base distant, so this may be a read error. J is TRBJ1-5 and V is TRBV6-1, with D perhaps TRBD1 (6 bases). Germline CDR1 is MNHNS and CDR2 is SASEGT. The CDR3 sequence is 15 residues long. V shed 6 bases and J shed 2 bases, with 14 bases lying between them. In DNA, the CDR3 is TGTGCCAGCAGGGACAGCCCTTATGGCAATCAGCCCCAGCATTTT. Translation gives CASRDSPYGNQPQHF.

This clonotype was detected many times. V and J are TRBV24-1 and TRBJ2-5; no definite D call. Germline V lookup: CDR1 KGHDR, CDR2 SFDVKD. The germline V and J ends were trimmed by 9 bases and 0 bases, with 7 bases remaining between them. The CDR3 runs 12 residues. CDR3 region: CATGDYQETQYF. CDR3 DNA: TGTGCCACCGGCGACTACCAAGAGACCCAGTACTTC.

The chain carries TRBV6-5 and TRBJ1-2; TRBD1 might be the D (6 bases). V gave up 8 bases and J gave up 3 bases, with 16 bases separating them. CDR3 size: 14 residues. Germline V gene lookup returns CDR1 MNHEY and CDR2 SVGAGI. The CDR3 spells CASLIKQGYYGYTF. The CDR3 DNA follows: TGTGCCAGCCTTATAAAACAGGGTTACTATGGCTACACCTTC.

There are many counts of this clonotype. The chain uses TRBV20-1 and TRBJ2-1; no firm D call. V lost 3 bases and J lost 6, with 12 bases in between. The CDR3 is 13 residues long. Germline-derived CDR1 and CDR2 are DFQATT and SNEGSKA (reference sequence). This chain's CDR3 is CSARPSLLNEQFF. In DNA, the CDR3 is TGCAGTGCTAGGCCCAGCCTCCTCAATGAGCAGTTCTTC.

In its sample, this clonotype ranks as medium-sized (0.01 to 0.1%). This chain uses TRBV6-5 with TRBJ1-1; D gene uncertain. Trimming pared 4 bases from V and 5 bases from J, leaving 14 bases between. Germline lookup yields CDR1 MNHEY and CDR2 SVGAGI. The CDR3 runs 14 residues. CDR3 sequence reads: CASSSSRGGTEAFF. The CDR3 DNA is TGTGCCAGCAGTTCGTCCCGGGGAGGGACTGAAGCTTTCTTT.

This clonotype came up a few times. A read error is possible here, since a much larger clone lies one base away. This chain joins TRBV20-1 and TRBJ1-1; 7 nucleotides agree with TRBD1. The CDR3 length is 15 residues. Germline CDR1 and CDR2: DFQATT and SNEGSKA (reference sequence). V shed 6 bases, J shed 3 bases, and the junction held 13 bases outside the gene matches. The CDR3, as DNA: TGCAGTGCGGCCCGTCGAGGGGGCAGGGACACTGAAGCTTTCTTT. Protein sequence: CSAARRGGRDTEAFF.

The rearrangement links TRBV7-6 to TRBJ1-5; D gene uncertain. Germline V lookup: CDR1 SGHVS, CDR2 FNYEAQ. The CDR3 consists of 14 residues. V was shortened by 5 bases and J by 3 bases, with 11 bases between the two germline ends. The CDR3 DNA reads as TGTGCCAGCAGCCCGGGCACCCTCAATCAGCCCCAGCATTTT. This encodes CASSPGTLNQPQHF.

V and J are TRBV29-1 and TRBJ2-5; TRBD1 aligns across 12 bases. The trim removed 6 bases at V and 5 bases at J, leaving 7 bases unmatched. Germline CDR1 and CDR2: SQVTM and ANQGSEA. The CDR3 extends over 14 amino acids. In nucleotides, the CDR3 is TGCAGCGTACCGGGACAGGGGGCGCCGGAGACCCAGTACTTC. This codes for CSVPGQGAPETQYF.

This clonotype came up many times. V usage is TRBV7-3 and J usage is TRBJ2-1; 10 bases match TRBD2. V was clipped by 1 base and J by 4 bases; unmatched bases: 7. The CDR3 is 17 amino acids. The germline V gene has CDR1 SGHTA and CDR2 FQGTGA. CDR3 in DNA: TGTGCCAGCAGCTTAAACCCGACTAGCGGGCTGTACAATGAGCAGTTCTTC. The encoded protein is CASSLNPTSGLYNEQFF.